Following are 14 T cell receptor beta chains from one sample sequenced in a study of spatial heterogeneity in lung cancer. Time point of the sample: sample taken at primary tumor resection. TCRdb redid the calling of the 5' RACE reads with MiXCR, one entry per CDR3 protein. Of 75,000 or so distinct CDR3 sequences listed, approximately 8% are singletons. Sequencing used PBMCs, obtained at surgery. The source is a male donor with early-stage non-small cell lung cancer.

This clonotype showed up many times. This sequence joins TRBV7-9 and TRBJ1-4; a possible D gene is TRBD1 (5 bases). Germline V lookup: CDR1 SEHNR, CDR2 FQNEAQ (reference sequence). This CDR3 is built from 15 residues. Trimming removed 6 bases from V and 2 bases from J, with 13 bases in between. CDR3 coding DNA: TGTGCCAGCAGTCCTCCGAGGGGTACTAATGAAAAACTGTTTTTT. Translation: CASSPPRGTNEKLFF. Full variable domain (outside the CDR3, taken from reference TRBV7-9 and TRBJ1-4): DTGVSQNPRHKITKRGQNVTFRCDPISEHNRLYWYRQTLGQGPEFLTYFQNEAQLEKSRLLSDRFSAERPKGSFSTLEIQRTEQGDSAMYLCASSPPRGTNEKLFFGSGTQLSVL.

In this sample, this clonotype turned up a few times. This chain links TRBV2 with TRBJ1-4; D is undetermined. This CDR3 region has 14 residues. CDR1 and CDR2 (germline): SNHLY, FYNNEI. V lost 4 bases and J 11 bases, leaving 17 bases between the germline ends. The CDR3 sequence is CASSAAESLRKLFF. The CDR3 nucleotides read TGTGCCAGCAGTGCAGCCGAGTCCTTGCGGAAACTGTTTTTT.

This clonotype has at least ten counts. The CDR3 region is CSVAGTNTGELFF. The CDR3 nucleotides are TGCAGCGTTGCCGGGACGAACACCGGGGAGCTGTTTTTT. The chain employs TRBV29-1 and TRBJ2-2, with a weak D call TRBD2 (5 bases). This CDR3 spans 13 amino acids. The germline V gene has CDR1 SQVTM and CDR2 ANQGSEA. Trimming stripped 4 bases from V and 0 bases from J, with 6 bases between.

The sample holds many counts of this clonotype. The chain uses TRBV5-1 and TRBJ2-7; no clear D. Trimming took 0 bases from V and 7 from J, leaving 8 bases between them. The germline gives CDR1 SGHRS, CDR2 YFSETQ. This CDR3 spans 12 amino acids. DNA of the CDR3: TGCGCCAGCAGCTTGGAAGGGTTTGAGCAGTACTTC. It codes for CASSLEGFEQYF.

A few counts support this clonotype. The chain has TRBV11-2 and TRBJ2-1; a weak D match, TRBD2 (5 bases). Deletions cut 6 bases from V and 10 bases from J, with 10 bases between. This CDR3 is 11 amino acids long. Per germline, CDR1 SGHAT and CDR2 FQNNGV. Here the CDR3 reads CASRTRWEQFF. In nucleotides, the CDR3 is TGTGCCAGCAGAACTAGATGGGAGCAGTTCTTC.

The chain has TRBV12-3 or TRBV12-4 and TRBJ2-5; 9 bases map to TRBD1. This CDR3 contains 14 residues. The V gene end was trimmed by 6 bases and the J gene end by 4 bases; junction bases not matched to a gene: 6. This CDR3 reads CASSMGQGSETQYF. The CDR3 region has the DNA TGTGCCAGCAGCATGGGACAGGGATCAGAGACCCAGTACTTC.

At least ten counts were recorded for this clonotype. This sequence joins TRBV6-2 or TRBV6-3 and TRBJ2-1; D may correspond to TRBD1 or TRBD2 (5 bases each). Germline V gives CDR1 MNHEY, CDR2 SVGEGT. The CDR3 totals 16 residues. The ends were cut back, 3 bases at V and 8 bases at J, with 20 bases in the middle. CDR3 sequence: CASSYLRQGPTDEQFF. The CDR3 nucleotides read TGTGCCAGCAGTTATCTCCGGCAGGGACCCACCGATGAGCAGTTCTTC.

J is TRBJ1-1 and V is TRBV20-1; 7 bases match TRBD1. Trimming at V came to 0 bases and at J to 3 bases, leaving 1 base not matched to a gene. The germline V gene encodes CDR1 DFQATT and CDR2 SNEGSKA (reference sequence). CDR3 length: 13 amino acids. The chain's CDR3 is CSARETGYTEAFF. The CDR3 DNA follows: TGCAGTGCTAGAGAGACAGGGTACACTGAAGCTTTCTTT.

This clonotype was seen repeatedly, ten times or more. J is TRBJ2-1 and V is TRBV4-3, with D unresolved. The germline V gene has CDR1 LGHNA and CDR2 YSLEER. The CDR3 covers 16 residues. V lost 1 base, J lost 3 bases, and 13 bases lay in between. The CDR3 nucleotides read TGCGCCAGCAGCCAAGCCTCCGTGGGAATCTACAATGAGCAGTTCTTC. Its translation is CASSQASVGIYNEQFF.

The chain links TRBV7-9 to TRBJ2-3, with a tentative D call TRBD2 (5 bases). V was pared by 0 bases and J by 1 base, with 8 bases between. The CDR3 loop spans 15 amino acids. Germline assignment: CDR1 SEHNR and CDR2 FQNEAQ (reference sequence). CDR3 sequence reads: CASSLATAGTDTQYF. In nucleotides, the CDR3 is TGTGCCAGCAGCTTAGCTACAGCGGGCACAGATACGCAGTATTTT.

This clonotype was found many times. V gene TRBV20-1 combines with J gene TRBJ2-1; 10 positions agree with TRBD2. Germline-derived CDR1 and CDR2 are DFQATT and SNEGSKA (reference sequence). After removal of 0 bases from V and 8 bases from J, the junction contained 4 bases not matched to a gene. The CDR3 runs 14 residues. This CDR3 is CSARESSGSDEQFF. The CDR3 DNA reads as TGCAGTGCTAGAGAGTCTAGCGGGAGCGATGAGCAGTTCTTC.

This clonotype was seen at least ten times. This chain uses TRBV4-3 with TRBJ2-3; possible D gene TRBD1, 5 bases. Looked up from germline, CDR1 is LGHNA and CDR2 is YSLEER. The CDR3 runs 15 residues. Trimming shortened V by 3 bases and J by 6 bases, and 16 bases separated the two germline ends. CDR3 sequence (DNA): TGCGCCAGCAGCCAGAGGTGGCAGGGATCGGATACGCAGTATTTT. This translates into CASSQRWQGSDTQYF.

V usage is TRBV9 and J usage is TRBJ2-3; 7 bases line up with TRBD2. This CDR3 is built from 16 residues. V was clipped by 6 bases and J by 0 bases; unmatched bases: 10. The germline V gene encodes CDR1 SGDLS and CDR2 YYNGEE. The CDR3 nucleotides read TGTGCCAGCACCGAAGGCCTAGCGGTTAGCACAGATACGCAGTATTTT. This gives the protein CASTEGLAVSTDTQYF.

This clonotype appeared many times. The CDR3 DNA sequence: TGTGCCAGCAGCTTTAACGGGGGAGTGGAGACCCAGTACTTC. Residues: CASSFNGGVETQYF. The J gene is TRBJ2-5, the V gene TRBV11-1; D may be TRBD2 (6 bases). Looked up from germline, CDR1 is SGHAT and CDR2 is FQDESV (reference sequence). V was shortened by 3 bases and J by 5 bases, with 13 bases between the two germline ends. The CDR3 extends over 14 amino acids.